This T cell receptor beta chain originates from a study of blood T cell repertoires in COVID-19. With 6 bases clipped from V and 6 bases from J, the junction kept 12 bases outside the gene matches. The CDR3 has 15 amino acids. Germline V gene data show CDR1 as MNHEY and CDR2 as SVGAGI. Sequencing used immunoSEQ multiplex PCR; TCRdb keeps in-frame clones, though not all of them. The sample has under 200,000 clones, roughly four fifths seen once. Sequencing was performed on peripheral blood. The rearrangement links TRBV6-5 to TRBJ1-2; the match to TRBD1 covers 8 bases. The receptor was derived from a human donor in a cohort sampled during active COVID-19. CDR3: CASSQAGQVTNGYTF. The CDR3 DNA follows: TGTGCCAGCAGCCAGGCGGGACAGGTCACGAATGGCTACACCTTC.